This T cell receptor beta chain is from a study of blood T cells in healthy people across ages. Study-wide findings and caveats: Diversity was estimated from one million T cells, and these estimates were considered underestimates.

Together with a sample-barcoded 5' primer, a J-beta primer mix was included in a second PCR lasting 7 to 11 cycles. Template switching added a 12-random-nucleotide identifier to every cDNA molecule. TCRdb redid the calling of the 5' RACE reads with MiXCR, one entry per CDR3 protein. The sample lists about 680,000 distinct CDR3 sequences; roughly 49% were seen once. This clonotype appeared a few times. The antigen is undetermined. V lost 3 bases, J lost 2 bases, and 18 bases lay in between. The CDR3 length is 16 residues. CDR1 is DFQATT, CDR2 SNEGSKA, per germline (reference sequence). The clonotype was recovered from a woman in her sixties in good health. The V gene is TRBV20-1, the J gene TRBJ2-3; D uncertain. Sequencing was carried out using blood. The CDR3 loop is CSASAVSIPITDTQYF. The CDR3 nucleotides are TGCAGTGCTAGCGCAGTCTCGATTCCTATCACAGATACGCAGTATTTT.